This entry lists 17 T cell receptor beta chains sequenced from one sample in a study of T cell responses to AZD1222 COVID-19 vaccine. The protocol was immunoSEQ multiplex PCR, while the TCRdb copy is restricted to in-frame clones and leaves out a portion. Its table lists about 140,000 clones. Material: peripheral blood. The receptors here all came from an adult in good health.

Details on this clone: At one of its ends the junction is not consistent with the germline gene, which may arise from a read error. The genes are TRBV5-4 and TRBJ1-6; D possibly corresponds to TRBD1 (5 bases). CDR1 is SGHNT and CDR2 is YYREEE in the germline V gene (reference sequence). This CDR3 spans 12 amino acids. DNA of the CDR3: TGTGCCAGCAGCTTTTTGACGGGACCTTCGGCCTTT. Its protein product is CASSFLTGPSAF.

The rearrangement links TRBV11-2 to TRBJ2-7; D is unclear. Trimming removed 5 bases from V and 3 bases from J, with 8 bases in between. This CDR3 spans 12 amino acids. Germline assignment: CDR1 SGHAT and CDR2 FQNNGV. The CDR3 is CASSRGGYEQYF. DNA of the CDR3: TGTGCCAGCAGCCGAGGCGGCTACGAGCAGTACTTC.

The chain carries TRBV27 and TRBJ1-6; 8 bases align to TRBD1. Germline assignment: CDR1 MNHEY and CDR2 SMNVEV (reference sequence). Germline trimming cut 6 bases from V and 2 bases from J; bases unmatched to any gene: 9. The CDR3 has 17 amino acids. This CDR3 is CASSTGGDVPYNSPLHF. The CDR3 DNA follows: TGTGCCAGCAGCACAGGGGGAGACGTCCCCTATAATTCACCCCTCCACTTT.

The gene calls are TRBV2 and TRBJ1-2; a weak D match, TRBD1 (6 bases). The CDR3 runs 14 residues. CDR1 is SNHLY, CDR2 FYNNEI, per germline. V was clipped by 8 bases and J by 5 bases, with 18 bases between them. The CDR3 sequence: CASLLGGAHYGYTF. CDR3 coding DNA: TGTGCCAGCCTTCTGGGGGGGGCTCATTATGGCTACACCTTC.

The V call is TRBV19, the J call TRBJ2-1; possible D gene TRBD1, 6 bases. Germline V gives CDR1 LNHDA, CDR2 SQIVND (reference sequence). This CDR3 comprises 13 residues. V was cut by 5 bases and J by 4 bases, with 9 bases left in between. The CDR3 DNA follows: TGTGCCAGTAGTCCAGGACAGTACAATGAGCAGTTCTTC. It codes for CASSPGQYNEQFF.

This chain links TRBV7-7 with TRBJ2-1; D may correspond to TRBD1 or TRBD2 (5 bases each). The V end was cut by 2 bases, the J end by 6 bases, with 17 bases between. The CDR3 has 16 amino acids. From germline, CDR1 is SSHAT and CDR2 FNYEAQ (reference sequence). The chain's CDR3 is CASSLSRDGAGNEQFF. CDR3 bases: TGTGCCAGCAGCTTAAGCCGGGACGGAGCCGGCAATGAGCAGTTCTTC.

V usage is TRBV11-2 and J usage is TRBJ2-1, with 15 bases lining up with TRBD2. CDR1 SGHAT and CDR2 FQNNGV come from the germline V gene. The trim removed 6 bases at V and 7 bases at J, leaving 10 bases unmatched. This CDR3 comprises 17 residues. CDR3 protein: CASREGLAGGPGNEQFF. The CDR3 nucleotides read TGTGCCAGCAGGGAAGGACTAGCGGGGGGGCCTGGGAATGAGCAGTTCTTC. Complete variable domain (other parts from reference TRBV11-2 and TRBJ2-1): EAGVAQSPRYKIIEKRQSVAFWCNPISGHATLYWYQQILGQGPKLLIQFQNNGVVDDSQLPKDRFSAERLKGVDSTLKIQPAKLEDSAVYLCASREGLAGGPGNEQFFGPGTRLTVL.

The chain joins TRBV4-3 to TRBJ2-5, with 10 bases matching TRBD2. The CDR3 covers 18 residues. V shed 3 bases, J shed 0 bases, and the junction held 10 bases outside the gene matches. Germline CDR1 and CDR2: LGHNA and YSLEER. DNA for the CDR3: TGCGCCAGCAGCCAGACCTTAGCGGGGGGACCAAACCAAGAGACCCAGTACTTC. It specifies CASSQTLAGGPNQETQYF.

The CDR3 nucleotides read TGTGCCAGCAGTGCGCGTTCGGACAGGTTTGAAGGTACCCTTGTGGGCGAGCAGTACTTC. It yields the protein CASSARSDRFEGTLVGEQYF. The V and J genes are TRBV6-1 and TRBJ2-7; 7 bases agree with TRBD1. The CDR3 totals 20 residues. Germline V CDR1 and CDR2: MNHNS, SASEGT. Germline trimming cut 4 bases from V and 6 bases from J; bases unmatched to any gene: 27.

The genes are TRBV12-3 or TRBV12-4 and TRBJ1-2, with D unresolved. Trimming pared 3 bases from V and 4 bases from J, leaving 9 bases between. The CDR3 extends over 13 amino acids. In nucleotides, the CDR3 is TGTGCCAGCAGTTTGGACCAGGCCTATGGCTACACCTTC. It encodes CASSLDQAYGYTF.

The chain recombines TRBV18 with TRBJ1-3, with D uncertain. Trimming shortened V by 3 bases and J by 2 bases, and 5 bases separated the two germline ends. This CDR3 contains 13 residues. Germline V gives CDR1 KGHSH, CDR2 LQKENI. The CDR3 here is CASSPRAGNTIYF. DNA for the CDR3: TGTGCCAGCTCACCGAGAGCTGGAAACACCATATATTTT. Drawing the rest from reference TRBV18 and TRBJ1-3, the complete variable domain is NAGVMQNPRHLVRRRGQEARLRCSPMKGHSHVYWYRQLPEEGLKFMVYLQKENIIDESGMPKERFSAEFPKEGPSILRIQQVVRGDSAAYFCASSPRAGNTIYFGEGSWLTVV.

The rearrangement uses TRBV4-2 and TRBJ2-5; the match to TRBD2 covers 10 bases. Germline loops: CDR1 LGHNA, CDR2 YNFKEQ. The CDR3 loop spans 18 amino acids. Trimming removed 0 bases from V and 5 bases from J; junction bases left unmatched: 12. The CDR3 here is CASSQDHPLAGGVETQYF. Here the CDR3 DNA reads TGTGCCAGCAGCCAAGATCACCCTTTAGCGGGGGGCGTGGAGACCCAGTACTTC.

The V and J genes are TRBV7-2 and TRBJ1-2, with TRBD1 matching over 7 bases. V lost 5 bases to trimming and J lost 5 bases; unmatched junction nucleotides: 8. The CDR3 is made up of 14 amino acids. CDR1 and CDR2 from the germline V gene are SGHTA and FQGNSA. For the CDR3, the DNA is TGTGCCAGCAGCGCCGGACAGGTCCGGTATGGCTACACCTTC. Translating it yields CASSAGQVRYGYTF.

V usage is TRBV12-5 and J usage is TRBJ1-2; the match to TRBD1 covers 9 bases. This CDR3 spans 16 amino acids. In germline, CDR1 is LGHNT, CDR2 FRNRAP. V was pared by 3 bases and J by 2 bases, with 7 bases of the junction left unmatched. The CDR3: CASGFPAGQGNYGYTF. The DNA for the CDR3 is TGTGCTAGTGGTTTCCCAGCCGGACAGGGGAACTATGGCTACACCTTC.

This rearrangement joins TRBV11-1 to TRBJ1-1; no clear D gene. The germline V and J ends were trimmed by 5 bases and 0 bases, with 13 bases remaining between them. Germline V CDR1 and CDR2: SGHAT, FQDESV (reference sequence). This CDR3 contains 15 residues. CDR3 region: CASSPVAPVNTEAFF. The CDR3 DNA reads TGTGCCAGCAGCCCAGTGGCCCCAGTGAACACTGAAGCTTTCTTT.

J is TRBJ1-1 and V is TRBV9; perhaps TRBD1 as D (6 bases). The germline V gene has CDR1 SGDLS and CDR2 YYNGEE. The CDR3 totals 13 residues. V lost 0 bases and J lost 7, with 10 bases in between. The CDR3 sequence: CASSVEGDIEAFF. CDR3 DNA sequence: TGTGCCAGCAGCGTAGAGGGGGATATTGAAGCTTTCTTT.

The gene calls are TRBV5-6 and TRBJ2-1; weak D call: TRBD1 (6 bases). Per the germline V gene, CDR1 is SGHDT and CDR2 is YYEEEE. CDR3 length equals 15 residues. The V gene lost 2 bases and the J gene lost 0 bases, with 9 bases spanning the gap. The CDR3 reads CASSLQGNSYNEQFF. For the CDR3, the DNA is TGTGCCAGCAGCTTACAGGGAAACTCCTACAATGAGCAGTTCTTC.